This T cell receptor (beta chain) came from a study of response to subunit inactivated influenza vaccine listed by TCRdb under 2018. In the study overall: Deep quantitative T cell receptor repertoire profiling was used in the study to track responses to a trivalent subunit inactivated influenza vaccine.

The paper's findings and limits, for the study overall: It was suggested by the authors that each seasonal influenza vaccination may recruit only a limited number of new T cells.

Concerning this clonotype: Its antigen has not been determined. No clone much larger than this one lies a single base away; base qualities are absent.

The germline ends are 10 bases apart after V is trimmed by 0 bases and J by 4 bases. Including cysteine and phenylalanine, the CDR3 has 15 amino acids. Kept here is only the CDR3 DNA, which spans 45 bases and is read in frame from base 1. Based on the germline V gene, the CDR1 and CDR2 sequences are LGHNA and YSLEER. The library relied on RT-PCR. Instrument on record: Illumina HiSeq 2500. Using fastp at Q25 and MiXCR, TCRdb reprocessed the public reads and kept productive beta chains. Under each unique CDR3 protein, matching rows form one entry showing the most common genes and DNA. This sample has about 620,000 distinct CDR3 sequences in its table, and around 10% of those were observed once. The ten top clones hold 9.5% to 11% of the sample. The data also belong to a second study, concerning T cells expressing NK-cell markers. As that second study puts it: TCR beta cDNA libraries were made by 5'RACE template switching that added a universal primer site and unique molecular identifiers. Three sorted T-cell subsets (CD3+CD56+NKG2C+, CD3+CD56+NKG2C- and CD3+CD56-NKG2C+) from several donors had their TCR beta-chain repertoires profiled. Of the eight sequenced donors, seven were found to be HCMV-seropositive and one was found to be HCMV-seronegative. To restrict sorting to alphabetaTCR-expressing T cells, an anti-gammadeltaTCR antibody was added in several experiments. For about 6 donors, the dominant CD3+CD56+NKG2C+ clonotypes were among the top 10 CD8+ clonotypes and accounted for roughly 1.0-7.5% of CD8+ T cells. Those dominant clonotypes were again the most abundant among CD3+CD56-NKG2C+ cells in a few donors, at 28.3-60.1%. Whether the expanded NKG2C-expressing T cell clones were specific for HCMV antigens was left unclear. Randomly selected healthy volunteers, three men and five women, were used as the eight sequenced donors. To determine HCMV serostatus, a commercial ELISA kit was used to detect HCMV-specific IgG in serum. Ficoll density gradient centrifugation was used to isolate peripheral blood mononuclear cells from blood. For a handful of donors, unsorted PBMC were also used to sequence bulk peripheral blood T-cell repertoires. Priming for cDNA synthesis came from the TCR beta constant segment, and two successive PCR amplification steps followed. Illumina HiSeq 2000/2500, MiSeq or NextSeq was used to sequence libraries as 2 x 150 bp reads. MIGEC was used to demultiplex reads and group reads by UMI, and MiTCR was used to assemble and quantify clonotypes. To exclude erroneous sequences, only TCR cDNA sequences supported by at least two reads were retained. The tcR package was used for downstream repertoire analysis, with clonotypes matched between fractions based on CDR3 nucleotide sequence plus V segment. VDJmatch was used to annotate antigen specificity against VDJdb, with one amino acid substitution allowed in CDR3.

This clonotype was obtained from a man aged 50-60 years who received an inactivated influenza vaccine. Donor details come from another sample of the same person, matched by shared clones. The input for sequencing was PBMCs from blood, taken on the day of vaccination. The chain is assembled from TRBV4-3 and TRBJ2-1, and possibly TRBD1, on 6 matching bases. The DNA is as follows: TGCGCCAGCAGCCAAGACGGACAGCCTTACAATGAGCAGTTCTTC. This yields the protein CASSQDGQPYNEQFF.